The present T cell receptor beta chain was sequenced within a study of blood T cell repertoires in COVID-19. Study-wide background: Sources were T cells, B-cell-depleted T cells, or PBMCs; the material itself was cDNA or gDNA.

CDR1 and CDR2 from the germline V gene are LNHDA and SQIVND (reference sequence). V lost 5 bases, J lost 0 bases, and 7 bases stayed unmatched. The CDR3 consists of 17 residues. Profiled with immunoSEQ multiplex PCR; TCRdb holds only in-frame clones, not every one. The profile shows over 200,000 clones, 82% of them singletons. The chain joins TRBV19 to TRBJ1-5; 10 positions agree with TRBD1. This TCR was recovered from a man between 35 and 55 years old who had recovered from COVID-19. Specimen: PBMCs or T cells enriched from blood (not recorded which). CDR3 region: CASSPRDRGLSNQPQHF. CDR3 nucleotide sequence: TGTGCCAGTAGTCCTCGGGACAGGGGCCTTAGCAATCAGCCCCAGCATTTT.